What follows are 10 T cell receptor beta chains derived from one specimen sequenced in a study of blood T cell repertoires in COVID-19. Assay: immunoSEQ multiplex PCR; the TCRdb copy retains only in-frame clones and omits some. The sample yields around 200,000 clones, approximately 91% seen once. Sequenced sample: peripheral blood. The receptors derive from a man aged 25-45 years with acute or convalescent COVID-19.

This rearrangement joins TRBV2 to TRBJ1-1; D unresolved. Germline V gene lookup returns CDR1 SNHLY and CDR2 FYNNEI. V lost 4 bases and J 4 bases, leaving 10 bases between the germline ends. This CDR3 has 13 residues. CDR3 sequence (DNA): TGTGCCAGCAGTGCAGGCCTGATCACTGAAGCTTTCTTT. It encodes CASSAGLITEAFF.

As regards this clone: This sample also contains other DNA sequences that code for the same CDR3. The CDR3 region has the DNA TGCGCCAGCAGCTCACTAGCGGAAGAGACCCAGTACTTC. Its protein product is CASSSLAEETQYF. The genes are TRBV5-1 and TRBJ2-5, with TRBD2 matching over 8 bases. With V trimmed by 3 bases and J by 3 bases, 1 base remained unmatched. Germline V gene lookup returns CDR1 SGHRS and CDR2 YFSETQ. The CDR3 has 13 residues.

This clone occurred a few times. The rearrangement links TRBV20-1 to TRBJ1-6, with D maybe TRBD1 (6 bases). V was trimmed by 3 bases and J by 6 bases, leaving 15 bases between them. This CDR3 has 15 amino acids. Per germline, CDR1 DFQATT and CDR2 SNEGSKA (reference sequence). In DNA, the CDR3 is TGCAGTGCTAGTGGGGGGCAAGGCTTTAATTCACCCCTCCACTTT. Translating gives CSASGGQGFNSPLHF.

This clone was picked up a small number of times. V and J are TRBV5-1 and TRBJ2-7, with D perhaps TRBD1 (6 bases). The ends were cut back, 4 bases at V and 7 bases at J, with 21 bases in the middle. Germline CDR1 and CDR2: SGHRS and YFSETQ. The CDR3 totals 15 residues. CDR3 sequence reads: CASSLLGQPSGEQYF. In nucleotides, the CDR3 is TGCGCCAGCAGCCTACTCGGACAGCCTTCGGGGGAGCAGTACTTC.

The rearrangement joins TRBV6-5 to TRBJ2-3, with 7 bases fitting TRBD1. The CDR3 is 15 residues long. V shed 6 bases, J shed 2 bases, and the junction held 8 bases outside the gene matches. Per germline, CDR1 MNHEY and CDR2 SVGAGI. The CDR3 coding sequence is TGTGCCAGCAGGGCTACCGGGACAGTCACAGATACGCAGTATTTT. Amino acid sequence: CASRATGTVTDTQYF.

V and J are TRBV25-1 and TRBJ2-7, with TRBD1 matching over 8 bases. The ends lost 7 bases at V and 3 bases at J; junction bases unmatched: 5. The CDR3 length is 13 residues. Germline V gene data show CDR1 as MGHDK and CDR2 as SYGVNS. The CDR3 DNA is TGTGCCAGCACCCGACAGGGGAGCTACGAGCAGTACTTC. This gives the protein CASTRQGSYEQYF.

The chain is built from TRBV19 and TRBJ1-4; D possibly corresponds to TRBD1 (6 bases). The germline gives CDR1 LNHDA, CDR2 SQIVND (reference sequence). This CDR3 has 14 amino acids. Trimming shortened V by 7 bases and J by 8 bases, and 17 bases separated the two germline ends. CDR3 nucleotide sequence: TGTGCCAGTACCCCCCAGGGGATTGGGGAAAAACTGTTTTTT. It yields the protein CASTPQGIGEKLFF.

The V call is TRBV5-5, the J call TRBJ2-5; no clear D gene. CDR1 is SGHKS, CDR2 YYEKEE, per germline (reference sequence). This CDR3 is built from 13 residues. V lost 1 base to trimming and J lost 5 bases, with 9 bases between them. The CDR3 DNA is TGTGCCAGCAGCTTGTACCGGCGGGAGACCCAGTACTTC. This translates into CASSLYRRETQYF. Filled out from reference TRBV5-5 and TRBJ2-5, the complete variable domain reads DAGVTQSPTHLIKTRGQQVTLRCSPISGHKSVSWYQQVLGQGPQFIFQYYEKEERGRGNFPDRFSARQFPNYSSELNVNALLLGDSALYLCASSLYRRETQYFGPGTRLLVL.

The V and J genes are TRBV27 and TRBJ1-3, with D possibly being TRBD1 (6 bases). This CDR3 comprises 15 residues. CDR1 is MNHEY, CDR2 SMNVEV, per germline (reference sequence). Trimming took 8 bases from V and 4 from J, leaving 18 bases between them. CDR3 amino acids: CASSLTTGWGNTIYF. Here the CDR3 DNA reads TGTGCCAGCTCTCTTACTACAGGGTGGGGAAACACCATATATTTT.

The sample holds one count of this clone. The rearrangement uses TRBV3-1 (or the pseudogene TRBV3-2) and TRBJ2-3; D is uncertain. The V end was cut by 3 bases, the J end by 0 bases, with 7 bases between. CDR1 LGHDT and CDR2 YNNKEL come from the germline V gene (reference sequence). This CDR3 is 14 amino acids long. DNA for the CDR3: TGTGCCAGCAGCCATGGGCTAAGCACAGATACGCAGTATTTT. Translation: CASSHGLSTDTQYF.